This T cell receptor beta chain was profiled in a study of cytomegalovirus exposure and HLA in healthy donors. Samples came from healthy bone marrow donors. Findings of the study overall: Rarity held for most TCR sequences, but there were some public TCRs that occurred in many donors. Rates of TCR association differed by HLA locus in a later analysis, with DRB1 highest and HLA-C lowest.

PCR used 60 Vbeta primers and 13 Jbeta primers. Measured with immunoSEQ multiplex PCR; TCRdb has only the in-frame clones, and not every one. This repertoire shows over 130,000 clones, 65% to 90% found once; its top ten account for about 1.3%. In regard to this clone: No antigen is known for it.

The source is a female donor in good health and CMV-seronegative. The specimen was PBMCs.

The CDR3 sequence: CNAIGDTPYEQYF. The CDR3 bases are TGCAACGCTATCGGGGACACGCCCTACGAGCAGTACTTC. The rearrangement links TRBV29-1 to TRBJ2-7; D might be TRBD1 (6 bases). Germline CDR1 SQVTM, CDR2 ANQGSEA. The CDR3 consists of 13 residues.